The sequence of this T cell receptor beta chain was determined in a study of T cells in Graves' hyperthyroidism and ophthalmopathy. This clonotype was picked up many times. This CDR3 is built from 13 residues. Germline lookup yields CDR1 SGHTA and CDR2 FQGNSA. The V gene lost 1 base and the J gene lost 9 bases, with 10 bases spanning the gap. What was amplified from RNA transcripts were TCR beta CDR3 regions. When the TCR CDR3 underwent first-round RT-PCR, the HTBI primer set was used. TCRdb fed the multiplex PCR reads into MiXCR, producing one record per CDR3 protein. The sample contains 350,000 or so distinct CDR3 sequences, around a fifth of which appear only once.

The sequence came from a woman between 45 and 65 years old with Graves' hyperthyroidism. Sequenced input: blood. The chain couples TRBV7-2 to TRBJ2-1, with D possibly matching TRBD1 (6 bases). CDR3 nucleotide sequence: TGTGCCAGCAGCTTAGGTGTAGGGGGTGAGCAGTTCTTC. The encoded protein is CASSLGVGGEQFF.